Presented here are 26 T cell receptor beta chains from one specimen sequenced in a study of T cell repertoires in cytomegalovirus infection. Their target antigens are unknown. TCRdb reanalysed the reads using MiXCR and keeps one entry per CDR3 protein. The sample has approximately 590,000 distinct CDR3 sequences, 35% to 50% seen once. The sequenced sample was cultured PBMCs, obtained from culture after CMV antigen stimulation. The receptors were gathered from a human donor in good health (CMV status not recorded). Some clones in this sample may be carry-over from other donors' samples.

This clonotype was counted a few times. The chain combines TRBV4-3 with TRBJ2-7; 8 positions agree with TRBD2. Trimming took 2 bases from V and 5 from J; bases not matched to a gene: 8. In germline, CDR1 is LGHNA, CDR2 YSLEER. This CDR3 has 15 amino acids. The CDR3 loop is CASSQPGRAFNEQYF. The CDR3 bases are TGCGCCAGCAGCCAACCCGGGAGGGCCTTCAACGAGCAGTACTTC.

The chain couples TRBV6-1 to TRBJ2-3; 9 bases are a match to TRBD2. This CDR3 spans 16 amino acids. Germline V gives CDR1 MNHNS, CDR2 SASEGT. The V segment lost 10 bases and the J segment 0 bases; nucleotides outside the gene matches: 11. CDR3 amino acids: CAISTRLAASTDTQYF. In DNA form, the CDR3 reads TGTGCCATAAGCACAAGACTAGCGGCTAGCACAGATACGCAGTATTTT.

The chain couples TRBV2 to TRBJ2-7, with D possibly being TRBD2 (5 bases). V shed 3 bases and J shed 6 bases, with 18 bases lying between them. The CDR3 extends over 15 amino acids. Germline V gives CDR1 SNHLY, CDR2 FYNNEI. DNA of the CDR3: TGTGCCAGCAGTGAGAGACTATCCCTCCCCGGCGAGCAGTACTTC. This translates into CASSERLSLPGEQYF.

This chain's CDR3 is CASSARVGVVEKLFF. Here the CDR3 DNA reads TGTGCCAGTAGCGCTAGGGTCGGAGTGGTGGAAAAACTGTTTTTT. The J gene is TRBJ1-4, the V gene TRBV19, with D unresolved. V gave up 6 bases and J gave up 8 bases, with 19 bases separating them. The length of the CDR3 is 15 residues. Germline V gene data show CDR1 as LNHDA and CDR2 as SQIVND (reference sequence).

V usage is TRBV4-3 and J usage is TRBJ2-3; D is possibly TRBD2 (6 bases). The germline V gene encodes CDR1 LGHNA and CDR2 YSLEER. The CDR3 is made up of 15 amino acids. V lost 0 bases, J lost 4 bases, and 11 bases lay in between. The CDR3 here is CASSQDGEVADTQYF. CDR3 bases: TGCGCCAGCAGCCAAGACGGGGAGGTGGCAGATACGCAGTATTTT.

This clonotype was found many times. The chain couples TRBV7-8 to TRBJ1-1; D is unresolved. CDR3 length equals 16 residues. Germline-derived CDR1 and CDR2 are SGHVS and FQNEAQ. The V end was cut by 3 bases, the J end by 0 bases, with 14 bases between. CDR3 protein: CASSFNEEDMNTEAFF. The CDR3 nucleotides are TGTGCCAGCAGCTTCAACGAAGAAGACATGAACACTGAAGCTTTCTTT.

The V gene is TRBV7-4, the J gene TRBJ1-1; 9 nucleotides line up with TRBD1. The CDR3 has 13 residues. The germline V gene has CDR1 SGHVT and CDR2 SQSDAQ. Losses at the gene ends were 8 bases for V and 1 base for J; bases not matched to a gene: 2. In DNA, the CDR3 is TGTGCCAGCGCGACAGGGGGGAACACTGAAGCTTTCTTT. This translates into CASATGGNTEAFF.

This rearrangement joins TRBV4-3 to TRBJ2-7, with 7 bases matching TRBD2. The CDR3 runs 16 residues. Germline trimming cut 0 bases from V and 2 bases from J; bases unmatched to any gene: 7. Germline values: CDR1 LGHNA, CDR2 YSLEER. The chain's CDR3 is CASSQDLGAGTYEQYF. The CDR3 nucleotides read TGCGCCAGCAGCCAAGATCTCGGAGCGGGGACCTACGAGCAGTACTTC.

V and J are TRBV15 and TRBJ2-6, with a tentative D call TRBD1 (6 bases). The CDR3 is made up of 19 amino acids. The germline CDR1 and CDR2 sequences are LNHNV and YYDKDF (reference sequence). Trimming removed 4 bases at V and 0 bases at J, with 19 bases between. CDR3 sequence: CATSIRSLTGISGANVLTF. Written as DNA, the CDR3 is TGTGCCACCAGCATACGGTCGCTCACAGGGATCTCTGGGGCCAACGTCCTGACTTTC.

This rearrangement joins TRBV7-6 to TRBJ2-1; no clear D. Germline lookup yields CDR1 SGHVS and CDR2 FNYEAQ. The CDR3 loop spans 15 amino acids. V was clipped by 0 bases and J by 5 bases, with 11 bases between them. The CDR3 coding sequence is TGTGCCAGCAGCTTAGCGTCTGGGGAAGACAATGAGCAGTTCTTC. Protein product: CASSLASGEDNEQFF.

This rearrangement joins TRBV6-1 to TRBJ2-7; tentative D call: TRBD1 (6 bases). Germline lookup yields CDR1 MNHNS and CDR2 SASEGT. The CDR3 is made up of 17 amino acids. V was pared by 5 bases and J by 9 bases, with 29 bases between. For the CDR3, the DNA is TGTGCCAGCAGTCCACACCCTTCCGGGGACCGGGGACAAGGGCAGTACTTC. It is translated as CASSPHPSGDRGQGQYF.

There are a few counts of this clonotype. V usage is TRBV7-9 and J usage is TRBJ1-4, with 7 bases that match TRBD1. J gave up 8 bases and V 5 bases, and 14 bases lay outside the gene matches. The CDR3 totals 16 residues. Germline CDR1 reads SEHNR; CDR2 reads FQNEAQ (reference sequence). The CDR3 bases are TGTGCCAGCAGCAGACTCCGGGACAGCATCGGCGAAAAACTGTTTTTT. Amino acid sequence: CASSRLRDSIGEKLFF.

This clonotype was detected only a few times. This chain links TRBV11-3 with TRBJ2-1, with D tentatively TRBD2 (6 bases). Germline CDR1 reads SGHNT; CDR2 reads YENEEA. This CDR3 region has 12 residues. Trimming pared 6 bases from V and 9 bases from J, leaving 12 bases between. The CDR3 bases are TGTGCCAGCAGTTTCACCGGGAGTGAGCAGTTCTTC. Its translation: CASSFTGSEQFF.

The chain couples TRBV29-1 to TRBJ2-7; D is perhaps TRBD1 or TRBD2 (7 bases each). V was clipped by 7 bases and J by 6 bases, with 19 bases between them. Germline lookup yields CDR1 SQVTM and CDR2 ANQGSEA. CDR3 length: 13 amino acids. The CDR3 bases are TGCAGCGATCCCTCTACAGGGGAGGGCGAGCAGTACTTC. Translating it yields CSDPSTGEGEQYF.

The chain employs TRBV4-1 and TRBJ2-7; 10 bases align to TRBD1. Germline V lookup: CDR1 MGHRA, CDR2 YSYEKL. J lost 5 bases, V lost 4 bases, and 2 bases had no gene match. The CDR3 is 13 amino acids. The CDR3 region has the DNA TGCGCCAGCAGCCGAGGGACAGGGGACGAGCAGTACTTC. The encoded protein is CASSRGTGDEQYF.

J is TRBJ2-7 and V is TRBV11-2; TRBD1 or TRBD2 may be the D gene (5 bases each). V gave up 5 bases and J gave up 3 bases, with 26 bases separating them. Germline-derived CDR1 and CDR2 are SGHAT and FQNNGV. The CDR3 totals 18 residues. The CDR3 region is CASSPRGTGPTSRYEQYF. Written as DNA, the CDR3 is TGTGCCAGCAGCCCCCGGGGCACGGGCCCCACGTCCCGCTACGAGCAGTACTTC.

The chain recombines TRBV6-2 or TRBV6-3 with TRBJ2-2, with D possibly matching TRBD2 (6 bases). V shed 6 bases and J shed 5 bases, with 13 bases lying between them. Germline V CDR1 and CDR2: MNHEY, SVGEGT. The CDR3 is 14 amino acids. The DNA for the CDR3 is TGTGCCAGCAGACCGGGACTCACAACCGGGGAGCTGTTTTTT. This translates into CASRPGLTTGELFF.

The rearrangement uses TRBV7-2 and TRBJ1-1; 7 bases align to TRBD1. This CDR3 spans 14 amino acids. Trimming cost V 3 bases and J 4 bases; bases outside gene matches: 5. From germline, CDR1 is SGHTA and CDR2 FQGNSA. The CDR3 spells CASSFSQGGTEAFF. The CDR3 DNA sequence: TGTGCCAGCAGCTTTAGCCAGGGGGGCACTGAAGCTTTCTTT.

The CDR3 nucleotides read TGTGCCAGCAGGGAACCGGGACAGGGGGGTTACAATGAGCAGTTCTTC. Encoded protein: CASREPGQGGYNEQFF. The rearrangement links TRBV28 to TRBJ2-1, with 11 bases fitting TRBD1. The CDR3 has 16 amino acids. V shed 6 bases, J shed 4 bases, and the junction held 8 bases outside the gene matches. Germline V gene sequence: CDR1 MDHEN, CDR2 SYDVKM.

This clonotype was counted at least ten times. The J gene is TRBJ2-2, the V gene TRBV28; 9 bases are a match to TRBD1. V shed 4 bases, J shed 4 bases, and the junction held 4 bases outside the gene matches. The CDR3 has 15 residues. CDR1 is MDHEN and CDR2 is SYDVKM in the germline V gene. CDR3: CASSSWTGVTGELFF. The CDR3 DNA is TGTGCCAGCAGTTCCTGGACAGGGGTCACCGGGGAGCTGTTTTTT.

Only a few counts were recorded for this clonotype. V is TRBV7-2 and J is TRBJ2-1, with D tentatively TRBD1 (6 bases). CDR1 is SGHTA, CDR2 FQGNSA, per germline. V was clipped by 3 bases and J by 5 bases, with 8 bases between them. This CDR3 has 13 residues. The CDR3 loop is CASSFNRDNEQFF. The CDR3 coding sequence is TGTGCCAGCAGCTTTAACAGGGACAATGAGCAGTTCTTC.

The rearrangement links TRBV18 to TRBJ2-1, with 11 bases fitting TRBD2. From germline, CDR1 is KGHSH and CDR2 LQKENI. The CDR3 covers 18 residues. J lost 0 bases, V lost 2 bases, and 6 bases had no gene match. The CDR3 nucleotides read TGTGCCAGCTCACCAGGGACTAGCGGAGGTAGCTCCTACAATGAGCAGTTCTTC. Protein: CASSPGTSGGSSYNEQFF.

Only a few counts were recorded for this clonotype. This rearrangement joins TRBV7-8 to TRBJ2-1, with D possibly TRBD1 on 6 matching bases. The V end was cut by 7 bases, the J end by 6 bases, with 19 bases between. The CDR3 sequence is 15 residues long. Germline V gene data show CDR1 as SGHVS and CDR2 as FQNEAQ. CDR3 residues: CASTKGQHQSNEQFF. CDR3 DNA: TGTGCCAGCACCAAAGGACAGCACCAGTCCAATGAGCAGTTCTTC. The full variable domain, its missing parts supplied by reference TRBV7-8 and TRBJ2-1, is GAGVSQSPRYKVAKRGQDVALRCDPISGHVSLFWYQQALGQGPEFLTYFQNEAQLDKSGLPSDRFFAERPEGSVSTLKIQRTQQEDSAVYLCASTKGQHQSNEQFFGPGTRLTVL.

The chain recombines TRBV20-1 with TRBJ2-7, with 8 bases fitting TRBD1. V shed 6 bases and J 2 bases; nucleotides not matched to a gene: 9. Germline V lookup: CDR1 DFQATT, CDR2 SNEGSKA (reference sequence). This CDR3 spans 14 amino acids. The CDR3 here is CSAPRPTGAYEQYF. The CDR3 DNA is TGCAGTGCCCCCCGTCCGACAGGGGCCTACGAGCAGTACTTC.

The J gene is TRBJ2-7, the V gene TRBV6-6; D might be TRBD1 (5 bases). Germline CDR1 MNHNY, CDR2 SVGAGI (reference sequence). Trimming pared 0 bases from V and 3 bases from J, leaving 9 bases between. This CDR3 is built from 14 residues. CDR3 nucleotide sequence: TGTGCCAGCAGTTACTCGGGGCAGTTCTACGAGCAGTACTTC. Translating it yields CASSYSGQFYEQYF.

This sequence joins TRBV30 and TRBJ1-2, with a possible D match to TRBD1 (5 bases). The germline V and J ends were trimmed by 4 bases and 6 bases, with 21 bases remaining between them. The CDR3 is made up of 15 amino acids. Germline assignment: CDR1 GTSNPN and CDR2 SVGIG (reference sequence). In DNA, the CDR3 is TGTGCCTGGACCGCACTCGGACAAGAGGGGAATGGCTACACCTTC. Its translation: CAWTALGQEGNGYTF.